The T cell receptor (beta chain) under discussion was sequenced for a study of PD-L1 blockade in urothelial cancer. The CDR3 sequence is 16 residues long. V shed 7 bases, J shed 8 bases, and the junction held 9 bases outside the gene matches. Germline loops: CDR1 SGHNT, CDR2 YENEEA. Time point noted: pretreatment peripheral blood. Sequencing was performed with immunoSEQ multiplex PCR; in TCRdb, only in-frame clones are kept and a portion is missing. Of roughly 63,000 clones in the sample, roughly four fifths were seen once. The source is a man in his 70s with urothelial cancer. This chain uses TRBV11-3 with TRBJ2-2; TRBD2 matches 14 bases. This material consisted of PBMCs, taken around atezolizumab (anti-PD-L1) treatment. Here the CDR3 reads CASTQMGLAGEGELFF. CDR3 in DNA: TGTGCCAGCACCCAAATGGGACTAGCGGGAGAAGGGGAGCTGTTTTTT.